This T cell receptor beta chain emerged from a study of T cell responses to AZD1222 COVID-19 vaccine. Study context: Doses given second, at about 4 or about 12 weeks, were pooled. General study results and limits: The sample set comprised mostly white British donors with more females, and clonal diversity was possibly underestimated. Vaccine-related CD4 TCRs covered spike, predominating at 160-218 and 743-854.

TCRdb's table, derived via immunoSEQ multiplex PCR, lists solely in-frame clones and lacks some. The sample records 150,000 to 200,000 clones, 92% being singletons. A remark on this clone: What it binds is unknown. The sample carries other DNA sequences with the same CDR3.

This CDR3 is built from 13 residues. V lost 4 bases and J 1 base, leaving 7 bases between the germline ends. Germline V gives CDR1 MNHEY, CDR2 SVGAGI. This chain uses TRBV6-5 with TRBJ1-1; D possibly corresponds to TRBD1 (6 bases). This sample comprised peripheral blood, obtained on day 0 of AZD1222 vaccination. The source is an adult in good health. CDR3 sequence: CASSLQGNTEAFF. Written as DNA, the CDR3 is TGTGCCAGCAGTTTACAGGGGAACACTGAAGCTTTCTTT.